Shown below are 5 T cell receptor beta chains from a single sample sequenced in a study of beta chain features in type 1 diabetes (dated by TCRdb to 2016 to 2019). Receptors were amplified or captured by the immunoSEQ multiplex PCR assay. The High Capacity cDNA Reverse Transcription Kit was used to reverse transcribe all of the isolated RNA, meaning that expressed TCRB transcripts were what got sequenced. Not all clones reach the TCRdb copy of this immuneACCESS table, which keeps in-frame sequences only. Checked studies attribute under half of the gap to unresolved V genes and leave the rest unexplained. The sample has roughly 380,000 clones on record, roughly 21% of them singletons. The top ten constitute 0.044% of the sample. The specimen was naive CD4+ T cells from blood. The cell subset or site tag for this specimen amounts to: true naive CD4+ T cells. These receptors all stem from a woman aged 18-29 years in good health.

This clone was seen a handful of times. The V call is TRBV27, the J call TRBJ2-1; 11 bases line up with TRBD1. The germline V gene has CDR1 MNHEY and CDR2 SMNVEV (reference sequence). J was trimmed by 9 bases and V by 6 bases; bases with no gene match: 7. This CDR3 is 14 amino acids long. The CDR3 reads CASSSKGTGGEQFF. CDR3 nucleotides: TGTGCCAGCAGCTCCAAAGGGACAGGGGGTGAGCAGTTCTTC.

CDR3 in amino acids: CATSRVPGLAGLIQETQYF. As DNA, the CDR3 is TGTGCCACCAGCAGAGTTCCGGGACTAGCGGGGCTCATCCAAGAGACCCAGTACTTC. J is TRBJ2-5 and V is TRBV15, with TRBD2 matching over 13 bases. The germline V gene has CDR1 LNHNV and CDR2 YYDKDF (reference sequence). This CDR3 contains 19 residues. V shed 1 base and J 1 base; nucleotides not matched to a gene: 9.

The V gene is TRBV30, the J gene TRBJ2-7, with 12 bases lining up with TRBD1. Germline CDR1 is GTSNPN and CDR2 is SVGIG (reference sequence). The CDR3 consists of 15 residues. After removal of 1 base from V and 4 bases from J, the junction contained 5 bases not matched to a gene. CDR3 protein: CAWSEGTGGGYEQYF. For the CDR3, the DNA is TGTGCCTGGAGTGAGGGGACAGGGGGCGGGTACGAGCAGTACTTC.

The rearrangement uses TRBV11-1 and TRBJ2-5; 7 bases line up with TRBD2. The CDR3 covers 14 residues. J was trimmed by 5 bases and V by 4 bases; bases with no gene match: 7. Germline V gene lookup returns CDR1 SGHAT and CDR2 FQDESV (reference sequence). The CDR3 nucleotides are TGTGCCAGCAGCTCGGGGGGACCCTGGGAGACCCAGTACTTC. It is translated as CASSSGGPWETQYF.

This rearrangement joins TRBV18 to TRBJ2-3; 10 nucleotides line up with TRBD2. Germline V gene data show CDR1 as KGHSH and CDR2 as LQKENI. The CDR3 extends over 16 amino acids. J gave up 0 bases and V 4 bases, and 4 bases lay outside the gene matches. The CDR3 DNA reads as TGTGCCAGCTCACAGGGACTAGCGACCAGCACAGATACGCAGTATTTT. This sequence encodes CASSQGLATSTDTQYF. Full variable domain (outside the CDR3, taken from reference TRBV18 and TRBJ2-3): NAGVMQNPRHLVRRRGQEARLRCSPMKGHSHVYWYRQLPEEGLKFMVYLQKENIIDESGMPKERFSAEFPKEGPSILRIQQVVRGDSAAYFCASSQGLATSTDTQYFGPGTRLTVL.